This T cell receptor beta chain was obtained from a study of response to subunit inactivated influenza vaccine. This clonotype occurred a few times. Its antigen is not known. The study's findings and limits: Authors suggested few new T cells are recruited by each seasonal influenza vaccination.

Germline lookup yields CDR1 SGHTA and CDR2 FQGNSA. V dropped 0 bases and J dropped 2; count of bases not matched to a gene: 4. This CDR3 comprises 15 residues. One entry per CDR3 protein results from TCRdb running MiXCR on the RT-PCR reads. This table holds approximately 490,000 distinct CDR3 sequences, 6.5% to 8% found once. The sequence was collected from a man aged 45 to 75 who received an inactivated influenza vaccine. The sequencing here drew on PBMCs from blood, taken 23 months after vaccination. The chain is built from TRBV7-2 and TRBJ2-7, with 7 bases identical to TRBD2. CDR3 sequence (DNA): TGTGCCAGCAGCTTAGCGCGGGACTACCCCTACGAGCAGTACTTC. It specifies CASSLARDYPYEQYF.